The next 30 T cell receptor beta chains were all read from a single sample in a study of molecular identifiers for immune sequencing clone quantification. TCRdb re-derived calls from the PCR reads in MiXCR, one entry per CDR3 protein. The table includes about 630,000 distinct CDR3 sequences, 25% detected once. Specimen: naive CD8+ T cells from blood, with Jurkat cell RNA spiked in. Subset reported: FACS-sorted CD8+CD4-CCR7+CD45RA+ naive T cells. All receptors derive from a human donor in good health. Some libraries in this study had Jurkat cell RNA spiked in.

On this clonotype: This may come from a read error, since a much larger clone is one base off. This sequence joins TRBV4-3 and TRBJ2-1, with D unclear. The CDR3 spans 16 residues. Germline V CDR1 and CDR2: LGHNA, YSLEER. In DNA, the CDR3 is TGCGCCAGCAGCCAAGAAGCCTGGAACTCCTTCAATGAGCAGTTCTTC. Protein sequence: CASSQEAWNSFNEQFF.

About this clonotype: This may stem from a read error, because a much larger clone lies one nucleotide away. The chain combines TRBV20-1 with TRBJ2-5; D could derive from TRBD1 or TRBD2 (5 bases each). CDR1 and CDR2 (germline): DFQATT, SNEGSKA (reference sequence). Between the trimmed V and J ends, which lost 3 bases and 1 base, there was a span of 18 bases. The CDR3 runs to 16 residues. DNA for the CDR3: TGCAGTGCTAGTATTACTCCGGGACCCTCCCAAGAGACCCAGTACTTC. This codes for CSASITPGPSQETQYF.

The chain has TRBV6-6 and TRBJ2-7, with TRBD2 matching 7 bases. Germline loops: CDR1 MNHNY, CDR2 SVGAGI (reference sequence). V shed 5 bases, J shed 6 bases, and the junction held 13 bases outside the gene matches. The CDR3 length is 15 residues. The CDR3 loop reads CASSHPSREDVEQYF. The CDR3 region has the DNA TGTGCCAGCAGTCATCCTAGCCGGGAGGATGTCGAGCAGTACTTC.

This clonotype was seen many times. The chain carries TRBV28 and TRBJ1-1; a weak D match, TRBD1 (6 bases). The CDR3 totals 13 residues. Germline CDR1 MDHEN, CDR2 SYDVKM. The ends were cut back, 7 bases at V and 2 bases at J, with 11 bases in the middle. The chain's CDR3 is CASNEQGNTEAFF. In nucleotides, the CDR3 is TGTGCCAGCAACGAACAGGGAAACACTGAAGCTTTCTTT.

This clonotype is a singleton in its sample. A much larger clonotype is one base distant, so this may be a read error. The V call is TRBV12-3 or TRBV12-4, the J call TRBJ2-5; perhaps D is TRBD1 or TRBD2 (6 bases each). V dropped 5 bases and J dropped 5 bases, with 21 bases sitting between them. The length of the CDR3 is 16 residues. The CDR3 nucleotides are TGTGCCAGCAGTCTAGGGGCGGAGGGCACAGGGGAGACCCAGTACTTC. Translated, it gives CASSLGAEGTGETQYF.

This chain joins TRBV6-1 and TRBJ2-7; TRBD1 aligns across 7 bases. CDR3 size: 13 residues. Germline trimming cut 8 bases from V and 1 base from J; bases unmatched to any gene: 5. Germline lookup yields CDR1 MNHNS and CDR2 SASEGT. The CDR3: CASRDSPSYEQYF. Here the CDR3 DNA reads TGTGCCAGCCGGGACAGTCCGTCCTACGAGCAGTACTTC.

The rearrangement joins TRBV6-2 or TRBV6-3 to TRBJ2-7; maybe TRBD1 (6 bases). This CDR3 is 14 amino acids long. Germline CDR1 MNHEY, CDR2 SVGEGT. The V end was cut by 7 bases, the J end by 7 bases, with 20 bases between. The CDR3 DNA sequence: TGTGCCAGCAATAATGGACAGTTCGCTGGGGAGCAGTACTTC. It yields the protein CASNNGQFAGEQYF.

This clonotype was observed at least ten times. The V gene is TRBV6-2 or TRBV6-3, the J gene TRBJ2-4; a possible D gene is TRBD1 (5 bases). Trimming took off 4 bases at V and 13 bases at J, with 17 bases between the two ends. This CDR3 has 13 residues. Germline V gives CDR1 MNHEY, CDR2 SVGEGT. The CDR3 DNA reads TGTGCCAGCAGTTCCGGCAGTTGGGCAGGGCAGTACTTC. Translated: CASSSGSWAGQYF.

A remark on this clonotype: This could be a read error, since a much larger clone is one nucleotide away. The chain uses TRBV12-5 and TRBJ1-1, with no clear D. The CDR3 sequence is 14 residues long. CDR1 and CDR2 from the germline V gene are LGHNT and FRNRAP. V lost 3 bases, J lost 3 bases, and 11 bases lay in between. The chain's CDR3 is CASGFSVQDTEAFF. The CDR3 nucleotides read TGTGCTAGTGGTTTTTCCGTGCAGGACACTGAAGCTTTCTTT.

A note on this clonotype: Compared with germline, one end of the junction differs, possibly owing to a read error. The gene calls are TRBV7-6 and TRBJ2-3; a possible D gene is TRBD2 (6 bases). Looked up from germline, CDR1 is SGHVS and CDR2 is FNYEAQ. This CDR3 comprises 16 residues. The DNA of the CDR3 is TGTGCCAGCCGCCCCCGCGCGGGGCCCAGCACAAATACGCAGTATTTT. Translated: CASRPRAGPSTNTQYF. Complete variable domain (other parts from reference TRBV7-6 and TRBJ2-3): GAGVSQSPRYKVTKRGQDVALRCDPISGHVSLYWYRQALGQGPEFLTYFNYEAQQDKSGLPNDRFSAERPEGSISTLTIQRTEQRDSAMYRCASRPRAGPSTNTQYFGPGTRLTVL.

A note on this clonotype: Relative to the germline gene, one junction end is altered; a read error may explain this. The CDR3 nucleotides read TGTGCCAGCAGCAGCGGTAGGAACACCGGGGAGCTGATTTTT. This sequence encodes CASSSGRNTGELIF. This chain uses TRBV6-5 with TRBJ2-2; perhaps TRBD2 as D (5 bases). The CDR3 runs 14 residues. Germline V gives CDR1 MNHEY, CDR2 SVGAGI.

Many counts were recorded for this clonotype. The chain uses TRBV2 and TRBJ2-3, with 10 bases that match TRBD1. CDR3 size: 16 residues. The V gene's germline CDR1 is SNHLY and CDR2 FYNNEI. The trim removed 7 bases at V and 5 bases at J, leaving 12 bases unmatched. CDR3 region: CASKKTGGILVDTQYF. DNA for the CDR3: TGTGCCAGCAAGAAGACAGGGGGCATATTGGTAGATACGCAGTATTTT.

This clonotype was observed a single time. Here the CDR3 omits its conserved ending phenylalanine or tryptophan, so a read error is the likely source. This chain uses TRBV28 with TRBJ2-5; 7 bases agree with TRBD1. V shed 7 bases, J shed 1 base, and the junction held 3 bases outside the gene matches. Germline-derived CDR1 and CDR2 are MDHEN and SYDVKM. The CDR3 has 13 amino acids. CDR3 in amino acids: CASTGTAQETQYS. DNA for the CDR3: TGTGCCAGCACTGGGACAGCCCAAGAGACCCAGTACTCC.

Ten or more counts support this clonotype. V gene TRBV4-3 combines with J gene TRBJ2-7; D is possibly TRBD1 (6 bases). The CDR3 spans 16 residues. Between the trimmed V and J ends, which lost 1 base and 2 bases, there was a span of 15 bases. Germline loops: CDR1 LGHNA, CDR2 YSLEER. The CDR3 is CASSQAPRDNTYEQYF. CDR3 DNA: TGCGCCAGCAGCCAAGCCCCTCGGGACAATACCTACGAGCAGTACTTC.

This clonotype has a handful of counts. V gene TRBV15 combines with J gene TRBJ1-4; 9 nucleotides match TRBD1. V was clipped by 1 base and J by 5 bases; unmatched bases: 2. Germline values: CDR1 LNHNV, CDR2 YYDKDF (reference sequence). CDR3 length: 15 amino acids. Here the CDR3 DNA reads TGTGCCACCAGCAGAGTGGGACAGGGAAATGAAAAACTGTTTTTT. It encodes CATSRVGQGNEKLFF.

The chain combines TRBV19 with TRBJ2-6; unclear D gene. There are 16 residues in the CDR3. Germline V gene lookup returns CDR1 LNHDA and CDR2 SQIVND (reference sequence). Trimming took 2 bases from V and 0 from J, leaving 8 bases between them. The CDR3 sequence is CASSIQKYSGANVLTF. The DNA of the CDR3 is TGTGCCAGTAGTATACAGAAATACTCTGGGGCCAACGTCCTGACTTTC.

In this sample, this clonotype turned up many times. The chain carries TRBV7-2 and TRBJ2-1; D uncertain. V gave up 5 bases and J gave up 8 bases, with 13 bases separating them. The V gene's germline CDR1 is SGHTA and CDR2 FQGNSA. CDR3 length: 13 amino acids. For the CDR3, the DNA is TGTGCCAGCAGCCCCCCTCTTACCTATGAGCAGTTCTTC. It is translated as CASSPPLTYEQFF. The full variable domain, with the rest looked up from reference TRBV7-2 and TRBJ2-1, is GAGVSQSPSNKVTEKGKDVELRCDPISGHTALYWYRQSLGQGLEFLIYFQGNSAPDKSGLPSDRFSAERTGGSVSTLTIQRTQQEDSAVYLCASSPPLTYEQFFGPGTRLTVL.

J is TRBJ1-5 and V is TRBV6-5; 11 nucleotides agree with TRBD1. The CDR3 has 14 residues. The V gene end was trimmed by 8 bases and the J gene end by 3 bases; junction bases not matched to a gene: 3. Germline assignment: CDR1 MNHEY and CDR2 SVGAGI. CDR3 DNA: TGTGCCAGCCGGGACAGGGGGAACAATCAGCCCCAGCATTTT. As protein: CASRDRGNNQPQHF.

In its sample, this clonotype was seen many times. The chain combines TRBV28 with TRBJ2-1, with D tentatively TRBD2 (6 bases). Germline loops: CDR1 MDHEN, CDR2 SYDVKM. CDR3 length: 16 residues. The ends were cut back, 7 bases at V and 0 bases at J, with 16 bases in the middle. CDR3 DNA sequence: TGTGCCAGCATCCCTGGTGCGGGGAACTCCTACAATGAGCAGTTCTTC. It codes for CASIPGAGNSYNEQFF.

This clonotype came up many times. The CDR3 is CASSIGSGQGPQAFF. The DNA of the CDR3 is TGTGCCAGTAGTATCGGATCAGGACAGGGTCCGCAGGCTTTCTTT. V gene TRBV19 combines with J gene TRBJ1-1; 8 bases agree with TRBD1. The germline CDR1 and CDR2 sequences are LNHDA and SQIVND (reference sequence). V lost 3 bases to trimming and J lost 11 bases; unmatched junction nucleotides: 14. CDR3 size: 15 residues. Using reference TRBV19 and TRBJ1-1 for the parts outside the CDR3, the full variable domain is DGGITQSPKYLFRKEGQNVTLSCEQNLNHDAMYWYRQDPGQGLRLIYYSQIVNDFQKGDIAEGYSVSREKKESFPLTVTSAQKNPTAFYLCASSIGSGQGPQAFFGQGTRLTVV.

This clonotype was observed a few times. The rearrangement joins TRBV12-3 or TRBV12-4 to TRBJ2-2, with D possibly being TRBD1 (5 bases). The CDR3 extends over 15 amino acids. Deletions cut 2 bases from V and 0 bases from J, with 7 bases between. CDR3 protein: CASSLYRPNTGELFF. The CDR3 DNA follows: TGTGCCAGCAGTTTATACAGGCCGAACACCGGGGAGCTGTTTTTT.

To note about this clonotype: This may be a read error, as it is one base from a much larger clone. The rearrangement uses TRBV25-1 and TRBJ1-1; a weak D match, TRBD1 (6 bases). The CDR3 is 14 residues long. CDR1 MGHDK and CDR2 SYGVNS come from the germline V gene. The CDR3 DNA is TGTGCCAGCAGTCAGGGGTCGGATGGCACTGAAGCTCTCTTT. Its protein is CASSQGSDGTEALF.

This clonotype was recorded a few times. J is TRBJ1-6 and V is TRBV30; TRBD1 matches 7 bases. Germline CDR1 is GTSNPN and CDR2 is SVGIG (reference sequence). The CDR3 has 14 amino acids. V dropped 8 bases and J dropped 6; count of bases not matched to a gene: 10. CDR3 sequence: CAGGLQGLNSPLHF. DNA of the CDR3: TGTGCCGGCGGTCTACAGGGGCTTAATTCACCCCTCCACTTT.

A few counts support this clonotype. This chain joins TRBV27 and TRBJ2-3; 7 positions agree with TRBD1. J gave up 1 base and V 6 bases, and 7 bases lay outside the gene matches. The CDR3 length is 15 residues. Germline V gene lookup returns CDR1 MNHEY and CDR2 SMNVEV (reference sequence). The CDR3 DNA is TGTGCCAGCAGCGTTTCAACAGGGGGCACAGATACGCAGTATTTT. Encoded protein: CASSVSTGGTDTQYF.

This clonotype has only a few counts. The chain is built from TRBV6-5 and TRBJ1-5; perhaps TRBD1 as D (6 bases). V gave up 6 bases and J gave up 2 bases, with 14 bases separating them. From germline, CDR1 is MNHEY and CDR2 SVGAGI. This CDR3 has 15 amino acids. This CDR3 reads CASRPGVMGNQPQHF. CDR3 in DNA: TGTGCCAGCAGACCAGGGGTGATGGGCAATCAGCCCCAGCATTTT.

This clonotype was counted a few times. The chain couples TRBV5-1 to TRBJ2-6; TRBD1 aligns across 9 bases. This CDR3 is built from 20 residues. The V segment lost 2 bases and the J segment 2 bases; nucleotides outside the gene matches: 14. Germline assignment: CDR1 SGHRS and CDR2 YFSETQ. The CDR3 region is CASSLGDVGQGGTGANVLTF. CDR3 sequence (DNA): TGCGCCAGCAGCTTAGGCGATGTGGGACAGGGAGGGACTGGGGCCAACGTCCTGACTTTC.

Comments on this clonotype: One base away lies a much larger clone, so this may be a sequencing read error. Because it lacks the conserved phenylalanine or tryptophan at the end, this CDR3 is likely a read error. The CDR3 DNA reads TGCAGTGCTAGAGAACTGATAGATGTTACAGTAGGAAACACCATATATTCT. Amino acid sequence: CSARELIDVTVGNTIYS. The V and J genes are TRBV20-1 and TRBJ1-3; D not resolved. The germline gives CDR1 DFQATT, CDR2 SNEGSKA (reference sequence). The CDR3 spans 17 residues. V shed 0 bases and J shed 4 bases, with 19 bases lying between them.

On this clonotype itself: This may be a read error: a much more frequent sequence differs by one nucleotide. The chain employs TRBV6-5 and TRBJ1-1; 8 positions agree with TRBD1. The germline V gene has CDR1 MNHEY and CDR2 SVGAGI. J lost 11 bases, V lost 4 bases, and 6 bases had no gene match. The CDR3 consists of 12 residues. CDR3 DNA sequence: TGTGCCAGCAGTTCCGGCAGGGGGCTTGCTTTCTTT. It codes for CASSSGRGLAFF.

Many counts were recorded for this clonotype. V usage is TRBV19 and J usage is TRBJ2-7, with 8 nucleotides matching TRBD2. The germline V gene encodes CDR1 LNHDA and CDR2 SQIVND (reference sequence). Trimming removed 8 bases from V and 2 bases from J; junction bases left unmatched: 8. This CDR3 spans 14 amino acids. The CDR3 nucleotides read TGTGCCAGTTCCGCGGGGGGAGTTGCCTACGAGCAGTACTTC. Residues: CASSAGGVAYEQYF.

This clonotype has only a few counts. J is TRBJ1-5 and V is TRBV4-3; unclear D gene. The CDR3 loop spans 15 amino acids. V was pared by 1 base and J by 4 bases, with 11 bases between. Germline CDR1 is LGHNA and CDR2 is YSLEER. The CDR3 DNA is TGCGCCAGCAGCCAAGGCCGGGGTTGGAATCAGCCCCAGCATTTT. Encoded protein: CASSQGRGWNQPQHF.